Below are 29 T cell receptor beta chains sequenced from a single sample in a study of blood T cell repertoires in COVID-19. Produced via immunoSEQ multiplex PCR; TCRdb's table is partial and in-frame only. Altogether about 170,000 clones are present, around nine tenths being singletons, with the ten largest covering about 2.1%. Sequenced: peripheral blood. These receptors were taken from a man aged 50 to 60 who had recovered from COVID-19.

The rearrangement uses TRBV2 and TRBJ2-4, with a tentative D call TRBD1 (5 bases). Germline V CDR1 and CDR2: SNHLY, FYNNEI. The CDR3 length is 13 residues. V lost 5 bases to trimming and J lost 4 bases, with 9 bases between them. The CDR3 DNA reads TGTGCCAGCAGTTGGGGCACGAAAAACATTCAGTACTTC. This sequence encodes CASSWGTKNIQYF.

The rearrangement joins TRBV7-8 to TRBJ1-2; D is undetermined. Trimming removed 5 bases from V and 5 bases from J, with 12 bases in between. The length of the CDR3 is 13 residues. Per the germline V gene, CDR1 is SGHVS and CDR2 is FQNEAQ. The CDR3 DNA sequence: TGTGCCAGCAGCCTCGGAGCCGGGTATGGCTACACCTTC. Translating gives CASSLGAGYGYTF.

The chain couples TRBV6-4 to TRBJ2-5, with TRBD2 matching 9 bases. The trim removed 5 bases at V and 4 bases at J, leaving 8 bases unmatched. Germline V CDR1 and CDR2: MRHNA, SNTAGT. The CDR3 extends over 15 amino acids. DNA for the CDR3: TGTGCCAGCAGTTTCCAGGCGGGGGGGCCAGAGACCCAGTACTTC. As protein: CASSFQAGGPETQYF.

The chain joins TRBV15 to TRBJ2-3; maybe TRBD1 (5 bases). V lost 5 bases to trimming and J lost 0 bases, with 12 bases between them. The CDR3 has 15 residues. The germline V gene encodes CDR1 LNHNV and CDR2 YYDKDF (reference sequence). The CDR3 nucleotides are TGTGCCACCAGCGCGCGCACAGGAAGCACAGATACGCAGTATTTT. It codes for CATSARTGSTDTQYF.

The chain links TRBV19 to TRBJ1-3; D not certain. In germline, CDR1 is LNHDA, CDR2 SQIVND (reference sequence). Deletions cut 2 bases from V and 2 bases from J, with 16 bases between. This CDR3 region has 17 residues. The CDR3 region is CASSISGARRTGNTIYF. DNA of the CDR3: TGTGCCAGTAGTATATCTGGAGCACGACGGACTGGAAACACCATATATTTT.

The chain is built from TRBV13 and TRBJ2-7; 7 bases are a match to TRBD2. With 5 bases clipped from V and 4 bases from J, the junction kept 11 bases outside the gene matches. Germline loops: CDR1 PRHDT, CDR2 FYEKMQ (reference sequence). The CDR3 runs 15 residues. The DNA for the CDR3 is TGTGCCAGCAGCCCCCCGGGGCAGCGGGGATACGAGCAGTACTTC. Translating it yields CASSPPGQRGYEQYF.

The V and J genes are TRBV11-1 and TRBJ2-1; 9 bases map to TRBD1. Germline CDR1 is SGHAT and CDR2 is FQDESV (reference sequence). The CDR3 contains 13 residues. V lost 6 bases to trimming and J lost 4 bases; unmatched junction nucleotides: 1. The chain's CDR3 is CASRQGAYNEQFF. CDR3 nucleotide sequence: TGTGCCAGCAGACAGGGGGCTTACAATGAGCAGTTCTTC. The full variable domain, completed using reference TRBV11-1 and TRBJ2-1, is EAEVAQSPRYKITEKSQAVAFWCDPISGHATLYWYRQILGQGPELLVQFQDESVVDDSQLPKDRFSAERLKGVDSTLKIQPAELGDSAMYLCASRQGAYNEQFFGPGTRLTVL.

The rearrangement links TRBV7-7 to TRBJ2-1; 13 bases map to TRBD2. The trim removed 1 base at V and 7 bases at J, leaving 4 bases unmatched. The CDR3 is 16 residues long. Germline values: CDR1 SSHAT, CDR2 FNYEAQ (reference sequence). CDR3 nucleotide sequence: TGTGCCAGCAGCTTAGGACTAGCGGGAGGTGAAAATGAGCAGTTCTTC. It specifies CASSLGLAGGENEQFF.

The CDR3 loop reads CASSPKKAGARTDTQYF. In nucleotides, the CDR3 is TGTGCCAGCAGCCCCAAAAAAGCGGGAGCCCGCACAGATACGCAGTATTTT. This chain connects TRBV7-3 to TRBJ2-3; TRBD2 agrees at 8 bases. The CDR3 extends over 17 amino acids. Germline V gene lookup returns CDR1 SGHTA and CDR2 FQGTGA. J was trimmed by 1 base and V by 5 bases; bases with no gene match: 11. Full variable domain (missing parts from reference TRBV7-3 and TRBJ2-3): GAGVSQTPSNKVTEKGKYVELRCDPISGHTALYWYRQSLGQGPEFLIYFQGTGAADDSGLPNDRFFAVRPEGSVSTLKIQRTERGDSAVYLCASSPKKAGARTDTQYFGPGTRLTVL.

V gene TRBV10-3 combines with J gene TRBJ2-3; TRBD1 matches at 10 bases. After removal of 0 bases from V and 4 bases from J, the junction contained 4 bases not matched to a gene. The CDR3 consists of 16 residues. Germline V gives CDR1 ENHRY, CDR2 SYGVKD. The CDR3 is CAISESGTGVSDTQYF. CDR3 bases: TGTGCCATCAGTGAGTCGGGGACAGGGGTATCAGATACGCAGTATTTT.

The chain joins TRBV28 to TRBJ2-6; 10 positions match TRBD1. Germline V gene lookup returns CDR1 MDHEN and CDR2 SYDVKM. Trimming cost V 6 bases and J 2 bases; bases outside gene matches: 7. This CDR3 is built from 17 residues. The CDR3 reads CASSRRQGAPGANVLTF. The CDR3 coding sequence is TGTGCCAGCAGCCGACGACAGGGGGCGCCTGGGGCCAACGTCCTGACTTTC. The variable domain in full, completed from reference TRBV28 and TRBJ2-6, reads DVKVTQSSRYLVKRTGEKVFLECVQDMDHENMFWYRQDPGLGLRLIYFSYDVKMKEKGDIPEGYSVSREKKERFSLILESASTNQTSMYLCASSRRQGAPGANVLTFGAGSRLTVL.

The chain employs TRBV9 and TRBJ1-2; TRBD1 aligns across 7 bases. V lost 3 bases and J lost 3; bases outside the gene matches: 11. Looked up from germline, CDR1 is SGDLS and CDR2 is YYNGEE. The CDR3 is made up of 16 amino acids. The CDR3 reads CASSGPPGQRDYGYTF. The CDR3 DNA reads TGTGCCAGCAGCGGTCCCCCGGGACAGCGAGACTATGGCTACACCTTC.

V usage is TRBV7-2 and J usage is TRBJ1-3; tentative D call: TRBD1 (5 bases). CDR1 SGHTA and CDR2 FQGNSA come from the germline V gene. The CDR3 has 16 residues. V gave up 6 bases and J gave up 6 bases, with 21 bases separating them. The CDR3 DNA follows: TGTGCCAGCAGTCTGCATGATCAGGGACTTGTAAACACCATATATTTT. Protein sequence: CASSLHDQGLVNTIYF.

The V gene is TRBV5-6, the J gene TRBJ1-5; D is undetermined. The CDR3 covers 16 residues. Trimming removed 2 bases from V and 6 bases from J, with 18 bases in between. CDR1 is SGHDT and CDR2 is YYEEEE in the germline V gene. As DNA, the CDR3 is TGTGCCAGCAGCTTCTTTACCGGGTCCGAAGGTCAGCCCCAGCATTTT. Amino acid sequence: CASSFFTGSEGQPQHF.

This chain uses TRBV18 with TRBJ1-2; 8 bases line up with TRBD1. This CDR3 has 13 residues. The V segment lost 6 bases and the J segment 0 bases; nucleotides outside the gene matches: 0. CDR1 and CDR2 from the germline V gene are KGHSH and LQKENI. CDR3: CASSGQANYGYTF. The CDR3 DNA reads TGTGCCAGCTCGGGACAGGCTAACTATGGCTACACCTTC.

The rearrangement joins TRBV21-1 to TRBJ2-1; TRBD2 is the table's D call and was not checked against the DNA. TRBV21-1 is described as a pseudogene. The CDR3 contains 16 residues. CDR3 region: CASSAGLCNSYNEQFF. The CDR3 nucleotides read TGTGCCAGCAGCGCAGGACTATGCAACTCCTACAATGAGCAGTTCTTC.

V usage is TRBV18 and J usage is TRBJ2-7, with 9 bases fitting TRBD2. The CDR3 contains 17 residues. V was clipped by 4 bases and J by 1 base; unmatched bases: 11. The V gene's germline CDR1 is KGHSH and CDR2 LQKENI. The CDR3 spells CASSRASGNFGSYEQYF. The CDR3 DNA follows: TGTGCCAGCTCACGGGCTAGCGGGAACTTCGGGTCCTACGAGCAGTACTTC.

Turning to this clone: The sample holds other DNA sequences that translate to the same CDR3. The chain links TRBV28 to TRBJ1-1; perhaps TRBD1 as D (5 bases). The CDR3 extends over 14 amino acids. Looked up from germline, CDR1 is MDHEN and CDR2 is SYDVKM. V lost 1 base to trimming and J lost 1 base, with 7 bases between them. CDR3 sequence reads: CASSLLGGNTEAFF. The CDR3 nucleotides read TGTGCCAGCAGTTTATTGGGGGGGAACACTGAAGCTTTCTTT.

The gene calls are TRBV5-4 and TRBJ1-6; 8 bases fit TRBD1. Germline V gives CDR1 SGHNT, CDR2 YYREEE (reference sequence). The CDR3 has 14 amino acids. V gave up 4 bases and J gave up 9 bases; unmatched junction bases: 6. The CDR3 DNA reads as TGTGCCAGCAGCAGCTACAGGGGGAGTTCACCCCTCCACTTT. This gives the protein CASSSYRGSSPLHF.

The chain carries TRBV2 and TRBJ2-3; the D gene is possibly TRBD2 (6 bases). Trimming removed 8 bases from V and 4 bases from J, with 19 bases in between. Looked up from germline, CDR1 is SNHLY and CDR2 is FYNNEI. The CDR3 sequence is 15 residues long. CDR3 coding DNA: TGTGCCAGCGAAGCAATAAGCGGGTCTGCAGATACGCAGTATTTT. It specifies CASEAISGSADTQYF.

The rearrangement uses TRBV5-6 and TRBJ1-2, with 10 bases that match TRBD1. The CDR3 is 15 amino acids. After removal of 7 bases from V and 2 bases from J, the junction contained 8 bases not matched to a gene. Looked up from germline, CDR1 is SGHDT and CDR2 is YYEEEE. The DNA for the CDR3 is TGTGCCAGCCTACCACCGGGACAGGGGAACTATGGCTACACCTTC. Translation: CASLPPGQGNYGYTF.

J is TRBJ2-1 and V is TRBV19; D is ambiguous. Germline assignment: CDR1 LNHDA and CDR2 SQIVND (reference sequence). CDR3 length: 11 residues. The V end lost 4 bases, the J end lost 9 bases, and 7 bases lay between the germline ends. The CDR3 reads CASSTLSEQFF. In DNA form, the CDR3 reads TGTGCCAGTAGTACTCTAAGTGAGCAGTTCTTC.

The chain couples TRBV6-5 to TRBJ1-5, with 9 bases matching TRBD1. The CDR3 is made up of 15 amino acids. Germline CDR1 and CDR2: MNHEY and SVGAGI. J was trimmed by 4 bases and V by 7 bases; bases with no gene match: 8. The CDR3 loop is CASTKGTGSNQPQHF. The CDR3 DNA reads TGTGCCAGCACCAAAGGGACAGGGAGTAATCAGCCCCAGCATTTT.

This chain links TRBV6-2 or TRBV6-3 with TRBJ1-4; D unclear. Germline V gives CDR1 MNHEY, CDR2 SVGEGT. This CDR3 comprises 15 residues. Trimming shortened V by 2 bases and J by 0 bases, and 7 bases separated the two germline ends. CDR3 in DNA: TGTGCCAGCAGTTACCTCCGGGCAACTAATGAAAAACTGTTTTTT. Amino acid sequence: CASSYLRATNEKLFF.

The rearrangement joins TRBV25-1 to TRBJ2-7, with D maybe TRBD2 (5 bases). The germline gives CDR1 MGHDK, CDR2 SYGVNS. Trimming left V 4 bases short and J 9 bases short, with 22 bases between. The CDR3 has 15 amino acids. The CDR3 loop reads CASSGAAQRARGQYF. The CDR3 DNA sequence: TGTGCCAGCAGTGGGGCCGCACAGCGTGCACGGGGGCAGTACTTC.

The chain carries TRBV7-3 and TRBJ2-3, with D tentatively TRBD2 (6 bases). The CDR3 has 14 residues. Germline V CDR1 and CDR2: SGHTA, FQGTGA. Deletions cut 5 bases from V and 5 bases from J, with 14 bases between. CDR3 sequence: CASSPGTPLDTQYF. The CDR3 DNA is TGTGCCAGCAGCCCTGGGACTCCCCTAGATACGCAGTATTTT. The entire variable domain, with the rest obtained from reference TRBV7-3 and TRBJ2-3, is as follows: GAGVSQTPSNKVTEKGKYVELRCDPISGHTALYWYRQSLGQGPEFLIYFQGTGAADDSGLPNDRFFAVRPEGSVSTLKIQRTERGDSAVYLCASSPGTPLDTQYFGPGTRLTVL.

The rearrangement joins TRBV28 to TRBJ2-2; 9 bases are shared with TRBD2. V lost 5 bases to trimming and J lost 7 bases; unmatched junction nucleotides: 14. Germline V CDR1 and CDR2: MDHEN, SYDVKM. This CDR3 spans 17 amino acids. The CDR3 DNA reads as TGTGCCAGCAGTCCATTAGCGGGGGCCATAAGTAGCGGGGAGCTGTTTTTT. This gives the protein CASSPLAGAISSGELFF.

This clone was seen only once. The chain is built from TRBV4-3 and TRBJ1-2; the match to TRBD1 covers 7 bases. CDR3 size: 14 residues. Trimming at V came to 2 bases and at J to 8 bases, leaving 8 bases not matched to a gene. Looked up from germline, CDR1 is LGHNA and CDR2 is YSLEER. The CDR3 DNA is TGCGCCAGCAGCCAACCTCGACAGGGCACGGGCTACACCTTC. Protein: CASSQPRQGTGYTF.

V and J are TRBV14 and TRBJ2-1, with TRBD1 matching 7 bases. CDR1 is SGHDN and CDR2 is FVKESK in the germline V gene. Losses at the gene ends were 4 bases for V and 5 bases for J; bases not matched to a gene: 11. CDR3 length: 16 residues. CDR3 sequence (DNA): TGTGCCAGCAGCCCATCTCCGGGACAGACAAACAATGAGCAGTTCTTC. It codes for CASSPSPGQTNNEQFF.